Listed here are 10 T cell receptor beta chains from one sample, sequenced in a study of response to subunit inactivated influenza vaccine. TCRdb recomputed calls from the RT-PCR reads with MiXCR, one row per CDR3 protein. The sample has 550,000 to 800,000 distinct CDR3 sequences; 11% to 15% are singletons. The specimen comprised PBMCs from blood, sampled around 14 days before vaccination. These receptors were taken from a man aged 45 to 65 who received an inactivated influenza vaccine.

This clonotype has only a few counts. The chain recombines TRBV29-1 with TRBJ2-5; 12 nucleotides line up with TRBD1. Germline V lookup: CDR1 SQVTM, CDR2 ANQGSEA. The CDR3 totals 14 residues. V trimming: 7 bases; J trimming: 5 bases; junction bases outside the gene matches: 8. In DNA form, the CDR3 reads TGCAGCGCGCGGGGACAGGGGGCCTTCGAGACCCAGTACTTC. It encodes CSARGQGAFETQYF.

In this sample, this clonotype turned up a few times. This chain uses TRBV7-8 with TRBJ2-1, with 10 bases lining up with TRBD2. Germline V gene lookup returns CDR1 SGHVS and CDR2 FQNEAQ. Trimming took 8 bases from V and 6 from J; bases not matched to a gene: 10. This CDR3 has 15 residues. CDR3 in amino acids: CASLGTSGVRNEQFF. For the CDR3, the DNA is TGTGCCAGCTTAGGTACTAGCGGGGTCCGCAATGAGCAGTTCTTC.

V gene TRBV9 combines with J gene TRBJ2-7; D remains unclear. Deletions cut 4 bases from V and 1 base from J, with 9 bases between. The germline V gene has CDR1 SGDLS and CDR2 YYNGEE. This CDR3 comprises 13 residues. For the CDR3, the DNA is TGTGCCAGCAGCCGGGCTATATCCTACGAGCAGTACTTC. Encoded protein: CASSRAISYEQYF.

This clonotype has just a few counts. This chain connects TRBV5-6 to TRBJ2-1; D call uncertain. The ends were cut back, 4 bases at V and 5 bases at J, with 13 bases in the middle. The CDR3 spans 14 residues. The germline V gene encodes CDR1 SGHDT and CDR2 YYEEEE. This CDR3 is CASSPGWSNNEQFF. CDR3 coding DNA: TGTGCCAGCAGCCCAGGCTGGAGTAACAATGAGCAGTTCTTC.

The sample holds many counts of this clonotype. This chain's CDR3 is CASSRQGGSYEQYF. The CDR3 nucleotides are TGTGCCAGCAGCCGACAGGGAGGGTCCTACGAGCAGTACTTC. This rearrangement joins TRBV7-2 to TRBJ2-7; D is perhaps TRBD1 or TRBD2 (7 bases each). The CDR3 loop spans 14 amino acids. The germline CDR1 and CDR2 sequences are SGHTA and FQGNSA. Trimming took off 5 bases at V and 1 base at J, with 12 bases between the two ends. Complete variable domain (other parts from reference TRBV7-2 and TRBJ2-7): GAGVSQSPSNKVTEKGKDVELRCDPISGHTALYWYRQSLGQGLEFLIYFQGNSAPDKSGLPSDRFSAERTGGSVSTLTIQRTQQEDSAVYLCASSRQGGSYEQYFGPGTRLTVT.

The V and J genes are TRBV5-1 and TRBJ2-7, with TRBD2 identical over 11 bases. The germline V gene has CDR1 SGHRS and CDR2 YFSETQ. With V trimmed by 7 bases and J by 7 bases, 7 bases remained unmatched. This CDR3 contains 13 residues. The CDR3 DNA reads as TGCGCCAGCTCAGCTAGCGGGAGGAATGAGCAGTACTTC. Residues: CASSASGRNEQYF. Together with reference TRBV5-1 and TRBJ2-7, the CDR3 gives the full variable domain: KAGVTQTPRYLIKTRGQQVTLSCSPISGHRSVSWYQQTPGQGLQFLFEYFSETQRNKGNFPGRFSGRQFSNSRSEMNVSTLELGDSALYLCASSASGRNEQYFGPGTRLTVT.

The chain employs TRBV4-2 and TRBJ2-2, with 13 bases matching TRBD2. CDR1 and CDR2 (germline): LGHNA, YNFKEQ. The length of the CDR3 is 17 residues. With V trimmed by 6 bases and J by 6 bases, 10 bases remained unmatched. In nucleotides, the CDR3 is TGTGCCAGCAGTGTGGAGGGGGGACTAGCGGGACCCGGGGAGCTGTTTTTT. This translates into CASSVEGGLAGPGELFF.

This clonotype was counted between two and nine times. The rearrangement links TRBV27 to TRBJ2-6; D perhaps matches TRBD1 (5 bases). Trimming cost V 8 bases and J 0 bases, with 17 bases left between them. Germline V lookup: CDR1 MNHEY, CDR2 SMNVEV (reference sequence). The CDR3 is 17 amino acids. The CDR3 DNA follows: TGTGCCAGCGGTATTGTGGGGCAATACTCTGGGGCCAACGTCCTGACTTTC. Translated, it gives CASGIVGQYSGANVLTF.

This clonotype was observed a few times. The J gene is TRBJ2-5, the V gene TRBV5-1; unclear D gene. The CDR3 is 13 residues long. Germline CDR1 SGHRS, CDR2 YFSETQ. V gave up 4 bases and J gave up 5 bases, with 12 bases separating them. This chain's CDR3 is CASSSPPPETQYF. CDR3 sequence (DNA): TGCGCCAGCAGCAGTCCCCCCCCGGAGACCCAGTACTTC.

This clonotype was counted a few times. J is TRBJ2-6 and V is TRBV2; D is perhaps TRBD1 (5 bases). Germline CDR1 and CDR2: SNHLY and FYNNEI. V lost 5 bases and J lost 4, with 9 bases in between. The CDR3 is 14 residues long. DNA for the CDR3: TGTGCCAGCAGTCAGGGTTTGGGGGCCAACGTCCTGACTTTC. Translating gives CASSQGLGANVLTF.